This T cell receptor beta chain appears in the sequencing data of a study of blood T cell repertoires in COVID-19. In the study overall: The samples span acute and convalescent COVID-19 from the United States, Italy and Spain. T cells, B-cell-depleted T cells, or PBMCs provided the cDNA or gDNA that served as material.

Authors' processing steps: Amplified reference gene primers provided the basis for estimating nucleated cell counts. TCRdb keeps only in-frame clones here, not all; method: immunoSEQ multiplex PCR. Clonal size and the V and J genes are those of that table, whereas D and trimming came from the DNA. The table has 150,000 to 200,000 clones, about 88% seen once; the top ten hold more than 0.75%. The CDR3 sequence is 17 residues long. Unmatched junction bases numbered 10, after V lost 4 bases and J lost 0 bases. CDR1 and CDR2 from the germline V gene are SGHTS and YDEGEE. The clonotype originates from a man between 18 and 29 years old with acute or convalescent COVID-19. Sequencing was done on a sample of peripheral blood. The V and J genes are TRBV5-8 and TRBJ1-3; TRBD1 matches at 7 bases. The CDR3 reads CASSPDGGTASGNTIYF. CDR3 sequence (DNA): TGTGCCAGCAGCCCTGATGGGGGGACAGCCTCTGGAAACACCATATATTTT.